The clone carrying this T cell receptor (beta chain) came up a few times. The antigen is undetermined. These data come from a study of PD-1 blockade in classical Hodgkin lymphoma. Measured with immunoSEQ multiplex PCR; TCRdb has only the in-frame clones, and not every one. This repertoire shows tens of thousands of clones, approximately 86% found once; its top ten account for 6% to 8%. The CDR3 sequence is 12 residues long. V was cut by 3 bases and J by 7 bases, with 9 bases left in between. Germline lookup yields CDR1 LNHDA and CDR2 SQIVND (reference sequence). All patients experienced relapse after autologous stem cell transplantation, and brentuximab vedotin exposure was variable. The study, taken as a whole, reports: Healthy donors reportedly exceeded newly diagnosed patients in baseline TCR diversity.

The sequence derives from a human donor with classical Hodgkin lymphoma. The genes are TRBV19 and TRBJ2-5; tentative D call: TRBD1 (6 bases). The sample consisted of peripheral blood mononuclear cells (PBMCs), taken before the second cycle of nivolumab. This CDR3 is CASSMGRGTQYF. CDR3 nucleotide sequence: TGTGCCAGTAGTATGGGCAGGGGGACCCAGTACTTC. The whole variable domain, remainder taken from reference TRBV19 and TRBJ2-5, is DGGITQSPKYLFRKEGQNVTLSCEQNLNHDAMYWYRQDPGQGLRLIYYSQIVNDFQKGDIAEGYSVSREKKESFPLTVTSAQKNPTAFYLCASSMGRGTQYFGPGTRLLVL.